One sample yielded the 5 T cell receptor beta chains listed below, sequenced in a study of sequential checkpoint blockade in melanoma. The treatment denotes: randomized to nivolumab then ipilimumab (arm A) or the reverse (arm B). The protocol was immunoSEQ multiplex PCR, while the TCRdb copy is restricted to in-frame clones and leaves out a portion. The repertoire holds about 6,100 clones, with less than 25% as singletons. The sample here was tumor tissue (inferred from file names), taken from a patient given nivolumab and ipilimumab in sequence. The receptors originated from a human donor with melanoma.

In its sample, this clone ranks as medium-sized. J is TRBJ1-5 and V is TRBV6-1; D is undetermined. V dropped 1 base and J dropped 0 bases, with 7 bases sitting between them. CDR1 and CDR2 from the germline V gene are MNHNS and SASEGT. The length of the CDR3 is 15 residues. The CDR3: CASSEVGSSNQPQHF. Here the CDR3 DNA reads TGTGCCAGCAGTGAAGTAGGCAGTAGCAATCAGCCCCAGCATTTT.

This clone was seen more than once but under ten times. The genes are TRBV6-8 and TRBJ2-3, with unresolved D. V was clipped by 5 bases and J by 2 bases, with 8 bases between them. CDR1 is MNHGY, CDR2 SAAAGT, per germline. This CDR3 region has 13 residues. CDR3 in amino acids: CASSPSPTDTQYF. The CDR3 DNA reads TGTGCCAGCAGTCCGTCACCCACAGATACGCAGTATTTT.

This clone was detected a few times. At one of its ends the junction is not consistent with the germline gene, which may arise from a read error. The V and J genes are TRBV6-7 and TRBJ2-7, with D uncertain. TRBV6-7 falls under the ORF class, with uncertain function. The CDR3 sequence is 11 residues long. As DNA, the CDR3 is TGTGCCAGCAGTCACTCCTACGAGCAGTACTTC. Protein product: CASSHSYEQYF.

The sample holds a few counts of this clone. The chain employs TRBV30 and TRBJ1-2; D possibly corresponds to TRBD1 (5 bases). CDR1 is GTSNPN, CDR2 SVGIG, per germline (reference sequence). The germline V and J ends were trimmed by 0 bases and 0 bases, with 17 bases remaining between them. CDR3 length: 17 amino acids. The CDR3 DNA reads TGTGCCTGGAGTGTACGACTTAGGGGTCTTGCTAACTATGGCTACACCTTC. It yields the protein CAWSVRLRGLANYGYTF. Full variable domain (outside the CDR3, taken from reference TRBV30 and TRBJ1-2): SQTIHQWPATLVQPVGSPLSLECTVEGTSNPNLYWYRQAAGRGLQLLFYSVGIGQISSEVPQNLSASRPQDRQFILSSKKLLLSDSGFYLCAWSVRLRGLANYGYTFGSGTRLTVV.

This clone was detected ten times or more. The rearrangement uses TRBV11-3 and TRBJ2-6; D gene uncertain. This CDR3 region has 15 residues. The germline V gene has CDR1 SGHNT and CDR2 YENEEA. Trimming stripped 3 bases from V and 2 bases from J, with 8 bases between. This CDR3 reads CASSLVGTGANVLTF. The CDR3 DNA reads as TGTGCCAGCAGCTTGGTGGGTACTGGGGCCAACGTCCTGACTTTC.